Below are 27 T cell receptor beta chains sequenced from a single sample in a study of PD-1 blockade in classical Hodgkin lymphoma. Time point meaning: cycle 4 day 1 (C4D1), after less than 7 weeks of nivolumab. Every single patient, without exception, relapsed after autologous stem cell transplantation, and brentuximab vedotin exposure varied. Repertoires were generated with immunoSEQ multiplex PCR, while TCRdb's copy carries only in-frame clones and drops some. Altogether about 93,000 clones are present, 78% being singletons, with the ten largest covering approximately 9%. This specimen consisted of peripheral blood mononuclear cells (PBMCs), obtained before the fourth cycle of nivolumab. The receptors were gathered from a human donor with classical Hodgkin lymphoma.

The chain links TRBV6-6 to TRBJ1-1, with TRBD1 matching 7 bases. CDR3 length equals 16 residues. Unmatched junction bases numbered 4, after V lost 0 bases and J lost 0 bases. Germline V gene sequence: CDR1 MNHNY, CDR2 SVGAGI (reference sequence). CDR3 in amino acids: CASSYSGQRMNTEAFF. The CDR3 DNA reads TGTGCCAGCAGTTACTCGGGACAGAGAATGAACACTGAAGCTTTCTTT.

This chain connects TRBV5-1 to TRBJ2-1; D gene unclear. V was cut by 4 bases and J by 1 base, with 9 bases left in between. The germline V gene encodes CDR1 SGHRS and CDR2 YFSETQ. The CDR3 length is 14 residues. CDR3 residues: CASSTTNSYNEQFF. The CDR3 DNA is TGCGCCAGCAGCACCACAAATTCCTACAATGAGCAGTTCTTC.

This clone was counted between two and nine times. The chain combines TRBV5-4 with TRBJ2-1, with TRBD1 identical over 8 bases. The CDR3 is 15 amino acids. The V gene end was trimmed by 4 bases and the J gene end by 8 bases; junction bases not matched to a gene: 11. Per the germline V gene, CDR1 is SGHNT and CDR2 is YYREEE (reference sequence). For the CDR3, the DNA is TGTGCCAGCAGCGTTAGACAGGGGCCCTCGGATGAGCAGTTCTTC. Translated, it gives CASSVRQGPSDEQFF.

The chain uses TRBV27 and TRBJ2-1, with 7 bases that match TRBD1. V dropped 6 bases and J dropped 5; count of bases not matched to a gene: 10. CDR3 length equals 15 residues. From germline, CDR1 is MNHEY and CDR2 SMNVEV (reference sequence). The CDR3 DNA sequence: TGTGCCAGCAGAGACAACAGGGGCCTCAACAATGAGCAGTTCTTC. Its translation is CASRDNRGLNNEQFF.

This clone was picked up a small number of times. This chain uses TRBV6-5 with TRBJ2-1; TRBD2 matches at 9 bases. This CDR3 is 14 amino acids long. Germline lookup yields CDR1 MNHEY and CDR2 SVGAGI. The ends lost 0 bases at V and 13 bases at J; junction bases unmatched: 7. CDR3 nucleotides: TGTGCCAGCAGTTACTCGATGGCGGGAGGGCCCCAGTTCTTC. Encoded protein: CASSYSMAGGPQFF.

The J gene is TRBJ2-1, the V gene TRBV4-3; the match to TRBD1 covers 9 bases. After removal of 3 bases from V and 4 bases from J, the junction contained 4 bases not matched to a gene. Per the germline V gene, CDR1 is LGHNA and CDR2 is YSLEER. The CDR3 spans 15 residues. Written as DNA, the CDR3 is TGCGCCAGCAGCCACCCGGGACAGGGATACAATGAGCAGTTCTTC. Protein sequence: CASSHPGQGYNEQFF.

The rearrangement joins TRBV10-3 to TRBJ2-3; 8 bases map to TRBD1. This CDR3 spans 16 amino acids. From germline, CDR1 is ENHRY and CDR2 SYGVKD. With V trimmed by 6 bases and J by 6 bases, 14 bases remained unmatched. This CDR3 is CAIRLTGAEVSDTQYF. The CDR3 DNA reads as TGTGCCATCAGATTGACAGGGGCGGAGGTTAGCGATACGCAGTATTTT.

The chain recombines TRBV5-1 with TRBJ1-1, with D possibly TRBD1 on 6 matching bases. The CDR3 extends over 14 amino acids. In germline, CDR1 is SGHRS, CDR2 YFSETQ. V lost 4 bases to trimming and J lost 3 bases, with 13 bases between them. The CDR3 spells CASSPGGRYTEAFF. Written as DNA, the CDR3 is TGCGCCAGCAGCCCGGGGGGCAGGTACACTGAAGCTTTCTTT. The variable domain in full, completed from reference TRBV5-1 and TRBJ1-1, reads KAGVTQTPRYLIKTRGQQVTLSCSPISGHRSVSWYQQTPGQGLQFLFEYFSETQRNKGNFPGRFSGRQFSNSRSEMNVSTLELGDSALYLCASSPGGRYTEAFFGQGTRLTVV.

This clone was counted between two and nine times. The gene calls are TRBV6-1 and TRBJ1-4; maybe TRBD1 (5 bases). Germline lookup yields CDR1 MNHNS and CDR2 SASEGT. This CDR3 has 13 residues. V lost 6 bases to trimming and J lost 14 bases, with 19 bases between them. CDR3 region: CASRETFPGGLFF. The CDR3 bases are TGTGCCAGCAGGGAAACCTTCCCGGGGGGGCTGTTTTTT.

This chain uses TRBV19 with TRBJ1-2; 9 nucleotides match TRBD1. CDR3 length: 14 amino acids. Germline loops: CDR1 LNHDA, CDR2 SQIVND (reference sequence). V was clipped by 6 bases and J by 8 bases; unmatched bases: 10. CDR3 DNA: TGTGCCAGTAGGCAACCGGGACAGGGTCAAGGCTACACCTTC. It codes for CASRQPGQGQGYTF.

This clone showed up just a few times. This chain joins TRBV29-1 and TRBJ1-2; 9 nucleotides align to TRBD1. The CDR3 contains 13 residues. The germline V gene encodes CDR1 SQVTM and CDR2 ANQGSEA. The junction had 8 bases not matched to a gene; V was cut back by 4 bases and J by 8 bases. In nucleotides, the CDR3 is TGCAGCGTTGCCGGGACAGGGTTTCGCGGCTACACCTTC. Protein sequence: CSVAGTGFRGYTF.

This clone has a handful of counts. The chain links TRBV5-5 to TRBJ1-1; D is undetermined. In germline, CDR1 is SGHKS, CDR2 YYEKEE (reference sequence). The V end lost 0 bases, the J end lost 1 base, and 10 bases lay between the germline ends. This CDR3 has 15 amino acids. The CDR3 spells CASSLASRWNTEAFF. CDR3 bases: TGTGCCAGCAGCTTGGCGAGCCGGTGGAACACTGAAGCTTTCTTT.

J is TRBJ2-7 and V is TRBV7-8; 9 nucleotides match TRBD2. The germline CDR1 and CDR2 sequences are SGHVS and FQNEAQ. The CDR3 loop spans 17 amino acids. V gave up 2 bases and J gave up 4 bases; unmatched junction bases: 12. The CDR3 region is CASSLFAVDSGSYEQYF. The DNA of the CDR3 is TGTGCCAGCAGCTTATTCGCCGTGGATAGCGGGAGTTACGAGCAGTACTTC. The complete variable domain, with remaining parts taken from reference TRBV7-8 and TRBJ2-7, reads GAGVSQSPRYKVAKRGQDVALRCDPISGHVSLFWYQQALGQGPEFLTYFQNEAQLDKSGLPSDRFFAERPEGSVSTLKIQRTQQEDSAVYLCASSLFAVDSGSYEQYFGPGTRLTVT.

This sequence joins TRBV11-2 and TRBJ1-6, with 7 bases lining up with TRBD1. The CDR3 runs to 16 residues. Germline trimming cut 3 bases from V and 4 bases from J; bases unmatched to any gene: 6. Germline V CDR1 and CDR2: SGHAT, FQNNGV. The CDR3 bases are TGTGCCAGCAGCTTGGTATGGGGACAGTATAATTCACCCCTCCACTTT. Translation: CASSLVWGQYNSPLHF.

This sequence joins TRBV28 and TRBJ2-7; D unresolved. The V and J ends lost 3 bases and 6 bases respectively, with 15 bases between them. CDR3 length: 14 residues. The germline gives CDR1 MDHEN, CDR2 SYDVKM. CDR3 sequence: CASSFVGKDGEQYF. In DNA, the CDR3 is TGTGCCAGCAGTTTTGTTGGGAAGGATGGCGAGCAGTACTTC.

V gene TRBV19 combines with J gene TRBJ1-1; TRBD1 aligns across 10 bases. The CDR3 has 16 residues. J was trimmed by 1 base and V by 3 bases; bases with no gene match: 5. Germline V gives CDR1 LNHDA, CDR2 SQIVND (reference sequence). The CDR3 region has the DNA TGTGCCAGTAGTATGGGGACAGGGGAGGGGAACACTGAAGCTTTCTTT. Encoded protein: CASSMGTGEGNTEAFF.

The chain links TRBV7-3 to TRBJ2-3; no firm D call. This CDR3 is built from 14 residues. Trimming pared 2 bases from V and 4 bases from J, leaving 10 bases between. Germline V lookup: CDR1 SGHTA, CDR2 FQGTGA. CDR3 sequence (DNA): TGTGCCAGCAGCTTAGACCCCCGGTCAGATACGCAGTATTTT. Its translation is CASSLDPRSDTQYF.

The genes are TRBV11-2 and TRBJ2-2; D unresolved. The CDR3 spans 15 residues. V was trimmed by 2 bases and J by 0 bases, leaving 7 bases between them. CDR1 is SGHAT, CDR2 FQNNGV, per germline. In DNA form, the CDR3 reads TGTGCCAGCAGCTTATTACTGACGAACACCGGGGAGCTGTTTTTT. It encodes CASSLLLTNTGELFF. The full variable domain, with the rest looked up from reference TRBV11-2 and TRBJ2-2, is EAGVAQSPRYKIIEKRQSVAFWCNPISGHATLYWYQQILGQGPKLLIQFQNNGVVDDSQLPKDRFSAERLKGVDSTLKIQPAKLEDSAVYLCASSLLLTNTGELFFGEGSRLTVL.

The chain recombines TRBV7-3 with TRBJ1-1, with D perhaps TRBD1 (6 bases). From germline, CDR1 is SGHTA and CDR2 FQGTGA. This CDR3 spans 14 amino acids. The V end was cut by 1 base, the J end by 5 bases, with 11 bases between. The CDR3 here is CASSLRGGGTEAFF. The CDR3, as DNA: TGTGCCAGCAGCTTAAGAGGGGGTGGGACTGAAGCTTTCTTT.

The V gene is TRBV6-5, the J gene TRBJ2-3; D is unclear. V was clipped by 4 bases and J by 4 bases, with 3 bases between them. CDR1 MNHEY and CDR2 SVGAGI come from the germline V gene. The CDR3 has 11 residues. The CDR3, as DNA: TGTGCCAGCAGTTGGGCAGATACGCAGTATTTT. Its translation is CASSWADTQYF.

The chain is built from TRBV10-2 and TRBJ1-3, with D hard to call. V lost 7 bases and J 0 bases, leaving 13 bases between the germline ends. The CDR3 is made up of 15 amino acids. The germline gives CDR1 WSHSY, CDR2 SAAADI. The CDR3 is CASKGTAYSGNTIYF. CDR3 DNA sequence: TGCGCCAGCAAAGGAACAGCCTACTCTGGAAACACCATATATTTT.

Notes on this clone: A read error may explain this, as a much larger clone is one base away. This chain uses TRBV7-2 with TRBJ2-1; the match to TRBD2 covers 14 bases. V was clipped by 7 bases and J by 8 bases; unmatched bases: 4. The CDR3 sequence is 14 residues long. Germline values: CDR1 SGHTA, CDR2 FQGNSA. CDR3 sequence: CASKGTSGSYEQFF. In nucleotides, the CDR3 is TGTGCCAGCAAAGGGACTAGCGGGAGCTATGAGCAGTTCTTC.

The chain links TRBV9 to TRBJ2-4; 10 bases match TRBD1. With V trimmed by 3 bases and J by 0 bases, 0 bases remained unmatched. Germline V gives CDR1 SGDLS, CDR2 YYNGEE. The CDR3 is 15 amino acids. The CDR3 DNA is TGTGCCAGCAGCGGGACAGGGGGAGCCAAAAACATTCAGTACTTC. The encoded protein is CASSGTGGAKNIQYF.

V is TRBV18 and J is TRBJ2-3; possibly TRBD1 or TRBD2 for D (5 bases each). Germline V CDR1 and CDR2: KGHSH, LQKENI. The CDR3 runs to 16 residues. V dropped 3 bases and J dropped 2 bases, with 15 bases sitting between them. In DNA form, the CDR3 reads TGTGCCAGCTCACCGCGAGGGACCCACAACACAGATACGCAGTATTTT. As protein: CASSPRGTHNTDTQYF.

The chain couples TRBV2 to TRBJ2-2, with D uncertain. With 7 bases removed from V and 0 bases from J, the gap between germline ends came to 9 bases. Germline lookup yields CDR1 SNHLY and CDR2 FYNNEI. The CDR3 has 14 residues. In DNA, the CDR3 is TGTGCCAGCAAAAGGGCAACGAACACCGGGGAGCTGTTTTTT. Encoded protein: CASKRATNTGELFF.

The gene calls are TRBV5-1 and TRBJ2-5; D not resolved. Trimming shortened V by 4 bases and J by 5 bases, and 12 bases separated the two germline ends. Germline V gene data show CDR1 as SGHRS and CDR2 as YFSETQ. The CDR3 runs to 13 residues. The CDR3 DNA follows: TGCGCCAGCAGCCCTTCCCCCGGGGAGACCCAGTACTTC. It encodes CASSPSPGETQYF.

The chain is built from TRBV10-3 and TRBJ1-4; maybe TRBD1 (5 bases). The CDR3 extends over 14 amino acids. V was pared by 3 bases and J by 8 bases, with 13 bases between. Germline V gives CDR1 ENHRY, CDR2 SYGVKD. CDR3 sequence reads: CAISEGRRGEKLFF. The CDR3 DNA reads TGTGCCATCAGTGAAGGCAGAAGGGGAGAAAAACTGTTTTTT.